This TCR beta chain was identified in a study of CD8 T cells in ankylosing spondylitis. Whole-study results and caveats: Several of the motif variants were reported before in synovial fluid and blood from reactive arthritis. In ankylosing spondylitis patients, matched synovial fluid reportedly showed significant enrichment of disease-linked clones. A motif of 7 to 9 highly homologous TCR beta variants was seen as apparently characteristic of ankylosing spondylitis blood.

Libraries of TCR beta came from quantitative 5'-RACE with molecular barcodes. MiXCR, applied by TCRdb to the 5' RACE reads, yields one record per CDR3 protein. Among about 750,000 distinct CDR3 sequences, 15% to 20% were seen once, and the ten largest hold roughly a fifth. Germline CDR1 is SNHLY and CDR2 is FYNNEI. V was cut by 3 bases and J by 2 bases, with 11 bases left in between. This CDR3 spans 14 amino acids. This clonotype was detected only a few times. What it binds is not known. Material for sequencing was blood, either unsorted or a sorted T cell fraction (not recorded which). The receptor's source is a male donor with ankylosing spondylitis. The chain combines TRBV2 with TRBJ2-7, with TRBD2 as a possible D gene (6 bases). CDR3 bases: TGTGCCAGCAGTGACTTAGCGGAGGCCTACGAGCAGTACTTC. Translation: CASSDLAEAYEQYF.